This TCR beta chain comes out of a study of tumor T cells in aggressive B-cell lymphoma. This CDR3 is built from 14 residues. Germline V gene sequence: CDR1 SQVTM, CDR2 ANQGSEA. V was cut by 7 bases and J by 2 bases, with 16 bases left in between. Profiled with immunoSEQ multiplex PCR; TCRdb holds only in-frame clones, not every one. The sample shows about 180 clones, around 80% of them seen only once. This receptor was identified in an adult with diffuse large B cell lymphoma. This chain links TRBV29-1 with TRBJ2-3; D perhaps matches TRBD2 (7 bases). Sequencing was performed on tumor tissue. Here the CDR3 DNA reads TGCAGCGCCAAGGGGGGGGTGGTCACAGATACGCAGTATTTT. Translating it yields CSAKGGVVTDTQYF.